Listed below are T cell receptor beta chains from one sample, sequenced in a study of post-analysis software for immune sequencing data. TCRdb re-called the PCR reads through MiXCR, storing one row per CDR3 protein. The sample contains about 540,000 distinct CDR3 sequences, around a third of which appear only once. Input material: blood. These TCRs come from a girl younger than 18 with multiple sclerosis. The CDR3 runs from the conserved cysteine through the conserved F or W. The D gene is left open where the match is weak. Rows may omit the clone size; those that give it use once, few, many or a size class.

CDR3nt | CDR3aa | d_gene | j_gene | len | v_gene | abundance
TGCAGTGCTCCAGGGTGGAGGGAGGGCACTGAAGCTTTCTTT | CSAPGWREGTEAFF | NA | TRBJ1-1 | 14 | TRBV20-1 | many
TGCGCCAGCAGCCAAGACAGGACAGTAGATGGCTACACCTTC | CASSQDRTVDGYTF | NA | TRBJ1-2 | 14 | TRBV4-1 | NA
TGCAGTGCCGGGACAGGGACAGAGACCCAGTACTTC | CSAGTGTETQYF | TRBD1 | TRBJ2-5 | 12 | TRBV20-1 | few
TGCAGTGCTAGAGAGCCGGTCACCGGGGAGCTGTTTTTT | CSAREPVTGELFF | NA | TRBJ2-2 | 13 | TRBV20-1 | NA
TGCAGCGTTGCAGGGGGCGGCAATCAGCCCCAGCATTTT | CSVAGGGNQPQHF | TRBD1 | TRBJ1-5 | 13 | TRBV29-1 | many
TGTGCCAGCAGTTACAAGTCGAGCTCCTACAATGAGCAGTTCTTC | CASSYKSSSYNEQFF | NA | TRBJ2-1 | 15 | TRBV6-5 | NA
TGTGCCATCAGTGAGGGGGTAGCGGGGGTCCTAGAGACCCAGTACTTC | CAISEGVAGVLETQYF | TRBD2 | TRBJ2-5 | 16 | TRBV10-3 | few
TGTGCCAGCTCTACGGGACTGGAATCCTACAATGAGCAGTTCTTC | CASSTGLESYNEQFF | NA | TRBJ2-1 | 15 | TRBV18 | few
TGTGCCCAATACTACTACGAGCAGTACTTC | CAQYYYEQYF | NA | TRBJ2-7 | 10 | TRBV12-3/TRBV12-4 | NA
TGTGCCAGCAGTGAGGGACCGTACGAGCAGTACTTC | CASSEGPYEQYF | NA | TRBJ2-7 | 12 | TRBV25-1 | many
TGCAGTGCTAGAGGTGGGCAAAATCAGCCCCAGCATTTT | CSARGGQNQPQHF | NA | TRBJ1-5 | 13 | TRBV20-1 | few
TGCGGCGCCCGGGGAGGTGAGCAGTTCTTC | CGARGGEQFF | NA | TRBJ2-1 | 10 | TRBV29-1 | few
TGTGCCAGCTCACGACCGGGGACTAGCGGGGTATATGAGCAGTTCTTC | CASSRPGTSGVYEQFF | TRBD2 | TRBJ2-1 | 16 | TRBV18 | few
TGCGCCAGCAGCCACACGGGACAGGGGGGGACTGAAGCTTTCTTT | CASSHTGQGGTEAFF | TRBD1 | TRBJ1-1 | 15 | TRBV4-1 | few
TGTGCCAGCAGCTTAGTCTACCCTCCGGCCCAGTACTTC | CASSLVYPPAQYF | NA | TRBJ2-5 | 13 | TRBV7-2 | few
TGCAGTGCCTTGGGACTAGAAGGGGCCTACAATGAGCAGTTCTTC | CSALGLEGAYNEQFF | TRBD2 | TRBJ2-1 | 15 | TRBV20-1 | NA
TGTGCCAGCAGTTACTCGACGGGGTTCCCAGATACGCAGTATTTT | CASSYSTGFPDTQYF | NA | TRBJ2-3 | 15 | TRBV6-2/TRBV6-3 | many
TGTGCCAGCGCCAAGGGTGGCCCCTACAATGAGCAGTTCTTC | CASAKGGPYNEQFF | NA | TRBJ2-1 | 14 | TRBV11-3 | NA
TGCAGCGTTCGAGGCAGGGGACAAGAGACCCAGTACTTC | CSVRGRGQETQYF | NA | TRBJ2-5 | 13 | TRBV29-1 | NA
TGTGCCAGCAGTTACCTGGGACTAGCGGGAGGTAACACAGATACGCAGTATTTT | CASSYLGLAGGNTDTQYF | TRBD2 | TRBJ2-3 | 18 | TRBV6-5 | NA
TGTGCCATCAGCCGACAGGGGGGCACAGATACGCAGTATTTT | CAISRQGGTDTQYF | TRBD1 | TRBJ2-3 | 14 | TRBV10-3 | NA
TGTGCCACCAGCAGAGCTCGGGAGACCCAGTACTTC | CATSRARETQYF | NA | TRBJ2-5 | 12 | TRBV15 | many
TGCAGCGTTGAAGATCCGGTCGGGTTCCGTGAAAAACTGTTTTTT | CSVEDPVGFREKLFF | NA | TRBJ1-4 | 15 | TRBV29-1 | few
TGTGCCAGCAGCTGGGGCGGGAGGGGGGTTTTCCACGAGCAGTACTTC | CASSWGGRGVFHEQYF | TRBD2 | TRBJ2-7 | 16 | TRBV12-3/TRBV12-4 | NA
TGTGCCAGCCTCGAAGTAGCAGACCATAGCGCGGACGAGCAGTACTTC | CASLEVADHSADEQYF | NA | TRBJ2-7 | 16 | TRBV2 | NA
TGCAGTGCGTATCGAGTTGGCACCCCCGGGATCTCCTATAATTCACCCCTCCACTTT | CSAYRVGTPGISYNSPLHF | NA | TRBJ1-6 | 19 | TRBV20-1 | NA
TGTGCCAGCAGCCACGAGCACGAGCAGTACTTC | CASSHEHEQYF | NA | TRBJ2-7 | 11 | TRBV3-1 | few
TGCGCCAGCGCCGTTCGTATGGGAGAGACCCAGTACTTC | CASAVRMGETQYF | NA | TRBJ2-5 | 13 | TRBV10-1 | NA
TGCGCCGGCAGCCAAGGCCCGGGGGGACTAGCGGGGGAGCAGTATTTT | CAGSQGPGGLAGEQYF | TRBD2 | TRBJ2-3 | 16 | TRBV4-1 | NA
TGTGCCAGCACTCCGCAGCCTTTCCAAGAGACCCAGTACTTC | CASTPQPFQETQYF | NA | TRBJ2-5 | 14 | TRBV7-2 | NA
TGCGCCAGCAGCTCGACAGGGGGCAATACGCAGTATTTT | CASSSTGGNTQYF | TRBD1 | TRBJ2-3 | 13 | TRBV5-1 | NA
TGTGCCAGCAGCCCTAGCGGGGCCCAAGAGACCCAGTACTTC | CASSPSGAQETQYF | TRBD2 | TRBJ2-5 | 14 | TRBV6-5 | NA
TGCAGTGCTAACAGGGGTAGCAATCAGCCCCAGCATTTT | CSANRGSNQPQHF | TRBD1 | TRBJ1-5 | 13 | TRBV20-1 | NA
TGTGCCAGCAGCTTAGAGGCGAGGACTAGCGGTTCCGCAGGCACAGATACGCAGTATTTT | CASSLEARTSGSAGTDTQYF | TRBD2 | TRBJ2-3 | 20 | TRBV7-2 | NA
TGTGCCAGCAGCGTAGGGCTAACGAGCACAGATACGCAGTATTTT | CASSVGLTSTDTQYF | NA | TRBJ2-3 | 15 | TRBV9 | once
TGTGCCACCAGCAGACCCCAGGGGGCGGAGACCCAGTACTTC | CATSRPQGAETQYF | TRBD1 | TRBJ2-5 | 14 | TRBV15 | many
TGTGCCAGGAGTCAGGGGACCTCCTACGAGCAGTACTTC | CARSQGTSYEQYF | NA | TRBJ2-7 | 13 | TRBV19 | NA
TGTGCCAGCAGCTTAGTTGGCGGCCAACCAAGGAGTGAGCAGTTCTTC | CASSLVGGQPRSEQFF | NA | TRBJ2-1 | 16 | TRBV11-2 | few
TGTGCCAGCAGCCAAGAAGACTACGAGCAGTACTTC | CASSQEDYEQYF | NA | TRBJ2-7 | 12 | TRBV3-1 | few
TGCGCCAGCAGCGGCATGGGACAGGGGTCCGTAGAGACCCAGTACTTC | CASSGMGQGSVETQYF | TRBD1 | TRBJ2-5 | 16 | TRBV5-1 | NA
TGCAGTGCCCGTCCCGCGGGGGCCATAGAGACCCAGTACTTC | CSARPAGAIETQYF | NA | TRBJ2-5 | 14 | TRBV20-1 | NA
TGTGCCAGCAGGCGTACTAACTATGGCTACACCTTC | CASRRTNYGYTF | NA | TRBJ1-2 | 12 | TRBV28 | NA